These 4 T cell receptor beta chains originate from one sample sequenced in a study of blood T cell repertoires in COVID-19. Clones were sequenced by immunoSEQ multiplex PCR, and TCRdb holds only the in-frame ones, with some missing. This sample has about 150,000 clones, with 84% found just once. Sequenced: peripheral blood. Receptors originate from a woman aged 45 to 65 with acute or convalescent COVID-19.

The chain recombines TRBV27 with TRBJ1-2; 10 nucleotides match TRBD1. This CDR3 comprises 15 residues. The germline CDR1 and CDR2 sequences are MNHEY and SMNVEV (reference sequence). J gave up 3 bases and V 4 bases, and 5 bases lay outside the gene matches. The CDR3 loop is CASSSLGTGDYGYTF. Here the CDR3 DNA reads TGTGCCAGCAGTTCTCTCGGGACAGGGGACTATGGCTACACCTTC.

The V call is TRBV18, the J call TRBJ1-3; D is possibly TRBD1 (6 bases). Trimming cost V 4 bases and J 4 bases, with 14 bases left between them. This CDR3 is built from 15 residues. CDR1 KGHSH and CDR2 LQKENI come from the germline V gene. As DNA, the CDR3 is TGTGCCAGCTCACGTTCTAGGACAGAAGGAAACACCATATATTTT. Translating gives CASSRSRTEGNTIYF. The entire variable domain, with the rest obtained from reference TRBV18 and TRBJ1-3, is as follows: NAGVMQNPRHLVRRRGQEARLRCSPMKGHSHVYWYRQLPEEGLKFMVYLQKENIIDESGMPKERFSAEFPKEGPSILRIQQVVRGDSAAYFCASSRSRTEGNTIYFGEGSWLTVV.

The rearrangement links TRBV15 to TRBJ2-2, with D perhaps TRBD1 (5 bases). The germline gives CDR1 LNHNV, CDR2 YYDKDF (reference sequence). The V end lost 5 bases, the J end lost 4 bases, and 14 bases lay between the germline ends. This CDR3 comprises 15 residues. CDR3 sequence: CATSAPQVFTGELFF. CDR3 nucleotide sequence: TGTGCCACCAGCGCCCCACAGGTGTTCACCGGGGAGCTGTTTTTT.

J is TRBJ1-5 and V is TRBV20-1; 7 bases are a match to TRBD1. The CDR3 spans 15 residues. After removal of 3 bases from V and 4 bases from J, the junction contained 9 bases not matched to a gene. CDR1 and CDR2 from the germline V gene are DFQATT and SNEGSKA (reference sequence). The CDR3 sequence is CSASLRTGKNQPQHF. The CDR3 DNA is TGCAGTGCTAGTCTTAGGACAGGAAAAAATCAGCCCCAGCATTTT.